This T cell receptor beta chain was sequenced in a study of T cell responses to AZD1222 COVID-19 vaccine. Profiled with immunoSEQ multiplex PCR; TCRdb holds only in-frame clones, not every one. Here the sample spans around 140,000 clones, about 93% being singletons. Sequencing used peripheral blood, obtained 28 days after the second AZD1222 dose. The sequence derives from an adult who received the AZD1222 COVID-19 vaccine.

For the CDR3, the DNA is TGTGCCAGCAGCTTGGGACTAGCGGGGCCCACCGGGGAGCTGTTTTTT. Amino acids: CASSLGLAGPTGELFF. The V and J genes are TRBV7-9 and TRBJ2-2; 13 bases fit TRBD2. This CDR3 is 16 amino acids long. V shed 3 bases and J 4 bases; nucleotides not matched to a gene: 2. Germline values: CDR1 SEHNR, CDR2 FQNEAQ (reference sequence).